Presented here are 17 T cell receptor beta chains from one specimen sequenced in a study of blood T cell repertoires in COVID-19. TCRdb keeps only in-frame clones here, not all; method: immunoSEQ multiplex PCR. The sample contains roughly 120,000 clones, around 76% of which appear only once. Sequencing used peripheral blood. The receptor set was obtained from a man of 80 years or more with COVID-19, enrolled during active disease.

The CDR3 coding sequence is TGTGCCAGCAGCCCGCGACAGGGGAACTATGGCTACACCTTC. It specifies CASSPRQGNYGYTF. The V gene is TRBV14, the J gene TRBJ1-2, with 8 bases aligning to TRBD1. The CDR3 loop spans 14 amino acids. Germline CDR1 reads SGHDN; CDR2 reads FVKESK. V lost 4 bases and J lost 2; bases outside the gene matches: 3. Full variable domain (missing parts from reference TRBV14 and TRBJ1-2): EAGVTQFPSHSVIEKGQTVTLRCDPISGHDNLYWYRRVMGKEIKFLLHFVKESKQDESGMPNNRFLAERTGGTYSTLKVQPAELEDSGVYFCASSPRQGNYGYTFGSGTRLTVV.

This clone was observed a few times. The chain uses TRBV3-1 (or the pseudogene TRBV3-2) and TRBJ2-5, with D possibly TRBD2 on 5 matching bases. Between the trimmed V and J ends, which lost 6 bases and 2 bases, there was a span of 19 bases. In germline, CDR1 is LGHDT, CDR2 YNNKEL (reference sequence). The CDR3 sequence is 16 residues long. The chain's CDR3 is CASSPRVLASQETQYF. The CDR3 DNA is TGTGCCAGCAGTCCGAGGGTCCTAGCTTCTCAAGAGACCCAGTACTTC.

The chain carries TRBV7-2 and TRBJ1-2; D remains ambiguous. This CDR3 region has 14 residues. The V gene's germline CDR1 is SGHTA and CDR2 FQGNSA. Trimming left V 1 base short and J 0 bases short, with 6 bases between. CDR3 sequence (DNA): TGTGCCAGCAGCTTAGAACAGACTAACTATGGCTACACCTTC. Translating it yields CASSLEQTNYGYTF.

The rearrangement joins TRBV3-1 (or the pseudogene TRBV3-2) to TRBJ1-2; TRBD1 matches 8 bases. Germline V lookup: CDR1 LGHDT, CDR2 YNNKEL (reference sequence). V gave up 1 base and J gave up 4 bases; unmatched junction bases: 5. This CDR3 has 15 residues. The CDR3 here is CASSQGAGGSYGYTF. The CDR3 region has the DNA TGTGCCAGCAGCCAAGGGGCAGGGGGCAGCTATGGCTACACCTTC.

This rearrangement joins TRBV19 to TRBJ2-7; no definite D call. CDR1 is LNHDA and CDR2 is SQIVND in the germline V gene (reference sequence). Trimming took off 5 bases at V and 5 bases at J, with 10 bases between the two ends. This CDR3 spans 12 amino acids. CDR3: CASSGLRDEQYF. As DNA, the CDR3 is TGTGCCAGTAGTGGTCTCCGGGACGAGCAGTACTTC.

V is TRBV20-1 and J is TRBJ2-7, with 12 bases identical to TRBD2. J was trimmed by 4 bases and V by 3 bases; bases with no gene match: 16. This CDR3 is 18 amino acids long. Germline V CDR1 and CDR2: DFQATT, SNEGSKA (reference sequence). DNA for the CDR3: TGCAGTGCTAGTAGACCACTAGCGGGAGGTTGGGAGAAGTACGAGCAGTACTTC. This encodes CSASRPLAGGWEKYEQYF.

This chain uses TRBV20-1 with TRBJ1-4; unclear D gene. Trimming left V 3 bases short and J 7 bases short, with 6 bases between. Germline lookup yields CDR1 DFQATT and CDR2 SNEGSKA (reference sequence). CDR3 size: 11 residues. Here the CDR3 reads CSASKSEKLFF. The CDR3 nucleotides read TGCAGTGCTAGTAAGAGTGAAAAACTGTTTTTT.

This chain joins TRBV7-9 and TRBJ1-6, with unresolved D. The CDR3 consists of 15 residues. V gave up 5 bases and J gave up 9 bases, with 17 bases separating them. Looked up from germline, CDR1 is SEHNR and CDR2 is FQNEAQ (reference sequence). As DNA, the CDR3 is TGTGCCAGCAGCCCCTCCGGTAGTGAGGGTTCACCCCTCCACTTT. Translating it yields CASSPSGSEGSPLHF.

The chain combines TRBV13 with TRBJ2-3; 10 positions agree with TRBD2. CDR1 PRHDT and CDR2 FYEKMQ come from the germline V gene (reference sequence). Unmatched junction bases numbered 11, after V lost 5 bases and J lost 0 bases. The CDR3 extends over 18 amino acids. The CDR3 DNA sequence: TGTGCCAGCAGCACAGAGACTAGCGGGCAACTTAGCACAGATACGCAGTATTTT. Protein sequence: CASSTETSGQLSTDTQYF.

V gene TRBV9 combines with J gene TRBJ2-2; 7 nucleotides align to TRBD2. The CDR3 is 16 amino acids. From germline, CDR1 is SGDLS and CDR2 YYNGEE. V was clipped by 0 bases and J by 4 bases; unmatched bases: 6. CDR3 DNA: TGTGCCAGCAGCGTAGTGGCGGGAGTGAGCACCGGGGAGCTGTTTTTT. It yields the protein CASSVVAGVSTGELFF.

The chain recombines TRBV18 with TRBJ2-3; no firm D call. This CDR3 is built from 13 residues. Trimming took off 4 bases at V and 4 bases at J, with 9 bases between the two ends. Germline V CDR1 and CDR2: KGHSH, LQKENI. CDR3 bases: TGTGCCAGCTCACGGAGCCCGGCAGATACGCAGTATTTT. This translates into CASSRSPADTQYF.

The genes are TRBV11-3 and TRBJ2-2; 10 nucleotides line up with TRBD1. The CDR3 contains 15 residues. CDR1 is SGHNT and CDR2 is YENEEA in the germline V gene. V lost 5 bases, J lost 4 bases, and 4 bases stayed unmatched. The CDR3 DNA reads TGTGCCAGCAGCCCGGGACAGGGGACCACCGGGGAGCTGTTTTTT. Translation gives CASSPGQGTTGELFF.

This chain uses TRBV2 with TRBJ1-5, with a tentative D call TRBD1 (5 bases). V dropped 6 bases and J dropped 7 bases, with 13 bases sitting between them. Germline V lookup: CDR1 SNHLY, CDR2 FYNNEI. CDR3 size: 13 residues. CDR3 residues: CASRNGGTQPQHF. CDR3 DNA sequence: TGTGCCAGCAGAAACGGGGGAACCCAGCCCCAGCATTTT.

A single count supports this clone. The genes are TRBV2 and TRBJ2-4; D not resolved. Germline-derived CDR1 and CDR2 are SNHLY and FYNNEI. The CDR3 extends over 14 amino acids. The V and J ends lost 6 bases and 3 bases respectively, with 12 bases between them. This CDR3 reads CASSDRAIKNIQYF. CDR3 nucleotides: TGTGCCAGCAGCGACCGAGCGATCAAAAACATTCAGTACTTC. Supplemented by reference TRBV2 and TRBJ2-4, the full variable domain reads EPEVTQTPSHQVTQMGQEVILRCVPISNHLYFYWYRQILGQKVEFLVSFYNNEISEKSEIFDDQFSVERPDGSNFTLKIRSTKLEDSAMYFCASSDRAIKNIQYFGAGTRLSVL.

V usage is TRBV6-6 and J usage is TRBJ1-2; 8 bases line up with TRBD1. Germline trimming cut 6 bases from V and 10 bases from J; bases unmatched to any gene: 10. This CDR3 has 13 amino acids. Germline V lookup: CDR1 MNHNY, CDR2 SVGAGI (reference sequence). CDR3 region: CASRMQGALDYTF. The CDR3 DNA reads TGTGCCAGCAGGATGCAGGGGGCCTTGGACTACACCTTC.

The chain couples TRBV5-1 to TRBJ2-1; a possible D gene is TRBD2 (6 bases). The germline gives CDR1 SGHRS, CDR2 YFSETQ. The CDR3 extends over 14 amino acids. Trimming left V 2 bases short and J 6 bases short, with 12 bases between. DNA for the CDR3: TGCGCCAGCAGCTTAGGGTTCGGGGGCAATGAGCAGTTCTTC. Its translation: CASSLGFGGNEQFF.

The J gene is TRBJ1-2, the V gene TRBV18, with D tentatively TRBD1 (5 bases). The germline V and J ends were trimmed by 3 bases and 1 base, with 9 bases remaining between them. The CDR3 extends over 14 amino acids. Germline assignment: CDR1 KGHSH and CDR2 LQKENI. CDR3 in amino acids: CASSPDTSNYGYTF. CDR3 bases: TGTGCCAGCTCACCGGACACCAGTAACTATGGCTACACCTTC.